Listed below are T cell receptor beta chains from one sample, sequenced in a study of T cell responses to AZD1222 COVID-19 vaccine. Only in-frame clones appear in the TCRdb table, and some are missing; sequencing was by immunoSEQ multiplex PCR. This sample has roughly 200,000 clones, with approximately 94% found just once. The input for sequencing was peripheral blood, taken 28 days after the second dose of the MenACWY control vaccine. These TCRs come from an adult who received the MenACWY meningococcal vaccine as a control. The CDR3 runs from the conserved cysteine through the conserved F or W. Rows may omit the clone size; those that give it use once, few, many or a size class.

clone_size: .
j_call: TRBJ2-7
v_call: TRBV6-5
cdr3_aa: CASSYSWGNYEQYF

clone_size: .
j_call: TRBJ1-2
v_call: TRBV5-1
cdr3_aa: CASSFGENYGYTF

clone_size: .
j_call: TRBJ2-3
v_call: TRBV18
cdr3_aa: CASSPPAGADTQYF

clone_size: .
j_call: TRBJ2-7
v_call: TRBV7-8
cdr3_aa: CASSLAGRRMQYF

clone_size: .
j_call: TRBJ1-1
v_call: TRBV13
cdr3_aa: CASSRGVTEAFF

clone_size: .
j_call: TRBJ1-2
v_call: TRBV19
cdr3_aa: CASRLGQEANYGYTF

clone_size: .
j_call: TRBJ2-7
v_call: TRBV27
cdr3_aa: CASSFLGQAAYEQYF

clone_size: .
j_call: TRBJ2-7
v_call: TRBV27
cdr3_aa: CASRGLSYEQYF

clone_size: .
j_call: TRBJ1-1
v_call: TRBV28
cdr3_aa: CASSVGTAPEAFF

clone_size: .
j_call: TRBJ1-2
v_call: TRBV28
cdr3_aa: CASSLNGRDGYTF

clone_size: .
j_call: TRBJ2-7
v_call: TRBV6-6
cdr3_aa: CASSDRDRGYEQYF

clone_size: .
j_call: TRBJ2-3
v_call: TRBV28
cdr3_aa: CASSSRQGTTDTQYF

clone_size: once
j_call: TRBJ2-5
v_call: TRBV6-5
cdr3_aa: CASSLGGGYQETQYF

clone_size: .
j_call: TRBJ2-4
v_call: TRBV10-3
cdr3_aa: CAISEPGGLAKNIQYF

clone_size: .
j_call: TRBJ2-3
v_call: TRBV3-1/TRBV3-2
cdr3_aa: CASSQDVTSGGVTDTQYF

clone_size: .
j_call: TRBJ2-7
v_call: TRBV5-1
cdr3_aa: CASSLEVSTYEQYF